These 3 T cell receptor beta chains came from one sample sequenced in a study of shared clonotypes between healthy human individuals. Using immunoSEQ multiplex PCR, the repertoire was profiled, and TCRdb retains in-frame clones only, with some absent. There are 2 million to 3 million clones in the sample; approximately 93% occur only once, and around 0.37% lies in the top ten. Sequencing used naive CD4+ T cells from PBMCs. Subset in this sample: CD45RA+ positively selected. Receptors were obtained from a man between 18 and 29 years old in good health. Some clones in this sample may be carry-over from other donors' samples.

The J gene is TRBJ2-7, the V gene TRBV28; perhaps TRBD2 as D (5 bases). V was clipped by 8 bases and J by 3 bases, with 14 bases between them. The CDR3 contains 13 residues. CDR1 and CDR2 (germline): MDHEN, SYDVKM. The CDR3 sequence is CASASGFSYEQYF. The CDR3 nucleotides read TGTGCCAGCGCCTCGGGGTTTAGCTACGAGCAGTACTTC.

J is TRBJ2-3 and V is TRBV18; possibly TRBD1 or TRBD2 for D (5 bases each). The CDR3 sequence is 16 residues long. The germline CDR1 and CDR2 sequences are KGHSH and LQKENI. V was clipped by 0 bases and J by 8 bases, with 18 bases between them. CDR3 amino acids: CASSPPYSGTIGTQYF. CDR3 bases: TGTGCCAGCTCACCACCTTACTCCGGGACGATAGGTACGCAGTATTTT. Full variable domain (outside the CDR3, taken from reference TRBV18 and TRBJ2-3): NAGVMQNPRHLVRRRGQEARLRCSPMKGHSHVYWYRQLPEEGLKFMVYLQKENIIDESGMPKERFSAEFPKEGPSILRIQQVVRGDSAAYFCASSPPYSGTIGTQYFGPGTRLTVL.

CDR3 protein: CATSRGGTGGWTEAFF. CDR3 bases: TGTGCCACCAGCAGAGGAGGGACAGGGGGCTGGACTGAAGCTTTCTTT. The rearrangement uses TRBV15 and TRBJ1-1; 12 bases are a match to TRBD1. Germline CDR1 reads LNHNV; CDR2 reads YYDKDF (reference sequence). V shed 1 base and J 5 bases; nucleotides not matched to a gene: 5. There are 16 residues in the CDR3.